Following are 20 T cell receptor beta chains from one sample sequenced in a study of shared clonotypes between healthy human individuals. Assay: immunoSEQ multiplex PCR; the TCRdb copy retains only in-frame clones and omits some. The sample includes approximately 100,000 clones, 68% seen only once; the top ten take roughly a quarter. Sequences were obtained from memory CD8+ T cells sorted from blood. Subset denoted: CD45RO+ cells pooled with CCR7-negative TemRA cells. The receptors here all came from a woman aged 30 to 39 in good health.

The CDR3 here is CASSVEAGGVQETQYF. CDR3 coding DNA: TGTGCCAGCAGCGTAGAAGCGGGAGGCGTCCAAGAGACCCAGTACTTC. This chain connects TRBV9 to TRBJ2-5; 9 nucleotides match TRBD2. The CDR3 is 16 residues long. Trimming at V came to 0 bases and at J to 1 base, leaving 4 bases not matched to a gene. Germline lookup yields CDR1 SGDLS and CDR2 YYNGEE.

V and J are TRBV5-6 and TRBJ1-3; no definite D call. The CDR3 runs 15 residues. Germline V lookup: CDR1 SGHDT, CDR2 YYEEEE. V was cut by 4 bases and J by 3 bases, with 14 bases left in between. The CDR3 protein is CASSPGLISGNTIYF. DNA for the CDR3: TGTGCCAGCAGCCCGGGCTTAATAAGTGGAAACACCATATATTTT.

This chain uses TRBV7-9 with TRBJ1-1; 7 bases are a match to TRBD1. CDR1 and CDR2 (germline): SEHNR, FQNEAQ (reference sequence). This CDR3 is built from 16 residues. Trimming removed 1 base from V and 0 bases from J; junction bases left unmatched: 5. CDR3 protein: CASSLGDRFMNTEAFF. In DNA, the CDR3 is TGTGCCAGCAGCTTAGGGGACAGATTCATGAACACTGAAGCTTTCTTT.

The chain recombines TRBV29-1 with TRBJ2-7; tentative D call: TRBD2 (6 bases). The germline gives CDR1 SQVTM, CDR2 ANQGSEA. The V gene lost 5 bases and the J gene lost 2 bases, with 13 bases spanning the gap. The CDR3 has 13 residues. The CDR3: CSVRTTSTYEQYF. CDR3 bases: TGCAGCGTTAGGACTACCTCAACCTACGAGCAGTACTTC.

The V and J genes are TRBV7-2 and TRBJ2-1; D gene ambiguous. The CDR3 covers 14 residues. V dropped 5 bases and J dropped 4 bases, with 12 bases sitting between them. CDR1 and CDR2 (germline): SGHTA, FQGNSA. The CDR3 reads CASSLGSIYNEQFF. The CDR3 bases are TGTGCCAGCAGCCTCGGGTCGATTTACAATGAGCAGTTCTTC.

A few counts support this clone. The chain recombines TRBV13 with TRBJ2-7, with no clear D. Per germline, CDR1 PRHDT and CDR2 FYEKMQ (reference sequence). V lost 1 base, J lost 6 bases, and 19 bases lay in between. This CDR3 is built from 16 residues. The CDR3 protein is CASSLARSLLTSEQYF. The CDR3 region has the DNA TGTGCCAGCAGCTTAGCTAGGTCCCTACTCACATCCGAGCAGTACTTC.

The chain combines TRBV7-3 with TRBJ2-1, with D maybe TRBD1 (5 bases). There are 14 residues in the CDR3. V was pared by 5 bases and J by 3 bases, with 11 bases between. Looked up from germline, CDR1 is SGHTA and CDR2 is FQGTGA. DNA of the CDR3: TGTGCCAGCAGCCCCCATCAGGGCTACAATGAGCAGTTCTTC. Amino acid sequence: CASSPHQGYNEQFF.

The rearrangement links TRBV11-2 to TRBJ1-2; D not resolved. V was cut by 3 bases and J by 2 bases, with 13 bases left in between. The length of the CDR3 is 15 residues. Per germline, CDR1 SGHAT and CDR2 FQNNGV. CDR3 in amino acids: CASSFPPQANYGYTF. In nucleotides, the CDR3 is TGTGCCAGCAGCTTCCCACCCCAGGCGAACTATGGCTACACCTTC.

The V gene is TRBV11-3, the J gene TRBJ2-7, with D hard to call. Trimming pared 1 base from V and 3 bases from J, leaving 7 bases between. The germline V gene has CDR1 SGHNT and CDR2 YENEEA. This CDR3 comprises 13 residues. The chain's CDR3 is CASSLGPNYEQYF. CDR3 sequence (DNA): TGTGCCAGCAGCTTAGGTCCAAACTACGAGCAGTACTTC.

In this sample, this clone turned up many times. The gene calls are TRBV6-4 and TRBJ1-2; D may be TRBD1 (5 bases). The CDR3 loop spans 11 amino acids. In germline, CDR1 is MRHNA, CDR2 SNTAGT. Trimming took off 2 bases at V and 8 bases at J, with 6 bases between the two ends. CDR3 sequence (DNA): TGTGCCAGCAGTGACCGGGGGGGCTACACCTTC. As protein: CASSDRGGYTF.

In DNA form, the CDR3 reads TGCGCCACCCGCTGGGGGACTGGGGAGGAGACCCAGTACTTC. Amino acid sequence: CATRWGTGEETQYF. V and J are TRBV5-1 and TRBJ2-5; tentative D call: TRBD2 (6 bases). Germline-derived CDR1 and CDR2 are SGHRS and YFSETQ. The CDR3 is 14 amino acids. Trimming removed 9 bases at V and 5 bases at J, with 20 bases between.

The chain joins TRBV6-5 to TRBJ1-4, with TRBD1 identical over 9 bases. This CDR3 region has 15 residues. V lost 6 bases and J lost 8; bases outside the gene matches: 10. Germline lookup yields CDR1 MNHEY and CDR2 SVGAGI. The CDR3 reads CASSPGTGSGEKLFF. CDR3 in DNA: TGTGCCAGCAGCCCGGGGACAGGGAGCGGCGAAAAACTGTTTTTT.

The J gene is TRBJ2-3, the V gene TRBV9; possible D gene TRBD2, 5 bases. CDR3 length equals 16 residues. V was cut by 1 base and J by 4 bases, with 16 bases left in between. Germline CDR1 and CDR2: SGDLS and YYNGEE. Here the CDR3 reads CASSVNTGFSADTQYF. In DNA, the CDR3 is TGTGCCAGCAGCGTAAACACGGGATTTAGTGCAGATACGCAGTATTTT.

V and J are TRBV18 and TRBJ1-4; TRBD1 might be the D (5 bases). CDR3 size: 17 residues. V was cut by 3 bases and J by 6 bases, with 20 bases left in between. The germline CDR1 and CDR2 sequences are KGHSH and LQKENI. In nucleotides, the CDR3 is TGTGCCAGCTCACCTTTCTCGAGGGGAAATGGAGATGAAAAACTGTTTTTT. Its protein product is CASSPFSRGNGDEKLFF.

This clone was recorded once. The chain has TRBV9 and TRBJ2-1; D uncertain. The V and J ends lost 0 bases and 6 bases respectively, with 7 bases between them. Germline V gene sequence: CDR1 SGDLS, CDR2 YYNGEE. The CDR3 covers 13 residues. DNA for the CDR3: TGTGCCAGCAGCGTAGGCGGCACCAATGAGCAGTTCTTC. Amino acid sequence: CASSVGGTNEQFF.

On this clone: A much more abundant neighbour one base away suggests this may be a read error. The V call is TRBV6-5, the J call TRBJ1-5, with D perhaps matching TRBD1 (6 bases). Trimming took 5 bases from V and 2 from J, leaving 10 bases between them. This CDR3 spans 14 amino acids. Germline V lookup: CDR1 MNHEY, CDR2 SVGAGI. CDR3 loop: CASSEGGGNQPQHF. The DNA for the CDR3 is TGTGCCAGCAGTGAAGGGGGGGGCAATCAGCCCCAGCATTTT.

J is TRBJ2-1 and V is TRBV5-4; D might be TRBD2 (6 bases). CDR1 is SGHNT, CDR2 YYREEE, per germline (reference sequence). The CDR3 is 16 residues long. V lost 5 bases to trimming and J lost 1 base, with 16 bases between them. Here the CDR3 DNA reads TGTGCCAGCAGTCCATTCGGCGGGACTTCCTACAATGAGCAGTTCTTC. Translating it yields CASSPFGGTSYNEQFF.

V and J are TRBV9 and TRBJ2-7, with D possibly TRBD1 on 6 matching bases. The CDR3 length is 15 residues. The V and J ends lost 2 bases and 0 bases respectively, with 12 bases between them. CDR1 SGDLS and CDR2 YYNGEE come from the germline V gene. CDR3 region: CASSVATGPSYEQYF. CDR3 coding DNA: TGTGCCAGCAGCGTCGCTACAGGGCCCTCCTACGAGCAGTACTTC. The whole variable domain, remainder taken from reference TRBV9 and TRBJ2-7, is DSGVTQTPKHLITATGQRVTLRCSPRSGDLSVYWYQQSLDQGLQFLIQYYNGEERAKGNILERFSAQQFPDLHSELNLSSLELGDSALYFCASSVATGPSYEQYFGPGTRLTVT.

This chain links TRBV28 with TRBJ2-7; D might be TRBD1 or TRBD2, each matching 6 bases. Germline CDR1 and CDR2: MDHEN and SYDVKM. The length of the CDR3 is 14 residues. Trimming cost V 6 bases and J 2 bases, with 14 bases left between them. The CDR3 sequence: CASSWDRGPYEQYF. The CDR3 DNA follows: TGTGCCAGCAGCTGGGACCGGGGGCCCTACGAGCAGTACTTC.

About this clone: Compared with germline, one end of the junction differs, possibly owing to a read error. The chain employs TRBV5-4 and TRBJ2-3; tentative D call: TRBD1 (6 bases). The CDR3 is 15 amino acids. Germline lookup yields CDR1 SGHNT and CDR2 YYREEE (reference sequence). The CDR3: CATGSGDASTDTQYF. The CDR3 DNA reads TGCGCCACCGGCTCAGGGGATGCTAGCACAGATACGCAGTATTTT.